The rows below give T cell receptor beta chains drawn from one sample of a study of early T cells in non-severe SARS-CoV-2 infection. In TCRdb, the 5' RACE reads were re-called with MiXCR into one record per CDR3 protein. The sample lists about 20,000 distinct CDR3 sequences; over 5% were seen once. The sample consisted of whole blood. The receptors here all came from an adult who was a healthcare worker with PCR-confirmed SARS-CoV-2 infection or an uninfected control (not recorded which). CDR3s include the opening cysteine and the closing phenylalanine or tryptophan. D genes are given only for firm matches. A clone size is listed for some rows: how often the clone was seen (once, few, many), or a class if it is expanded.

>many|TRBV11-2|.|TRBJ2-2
TGTGCCAGCAGCCCCGGAGGGGTGAACACCGGGGAGCTGTTTTTT
CASSPGGVNTGELFF
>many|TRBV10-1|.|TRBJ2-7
TGCGCCAGCAGTGAGTCCTTACCTGGGGAGCAGTACTTC
CASSESLPGEQYF
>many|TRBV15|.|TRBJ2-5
TGTGCCACCAGCAGAGATAAGGGGGAGACCCAGTACTTC
CATSRDKGETQYF
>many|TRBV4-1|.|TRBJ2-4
TGCGCCAGCAGCCAAGATCCTGATAACATCGGCATTCAGTACTTC
CASSQDPDNIGIQYF
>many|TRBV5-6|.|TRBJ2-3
TGTGCCAGCAGTCTCGGGAGCTTGACAGATACGCAGTATTTT
CASSLGSLTDTQYF
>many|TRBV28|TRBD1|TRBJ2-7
TGTGCCGCCGGACAGGGGGACTACGAGCAGTACTTC
CAAGQGDYEQYF
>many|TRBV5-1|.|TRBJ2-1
TGCGCCAGCAGCTTTGCGGGCAATGAGCAGTTCTTC
CASSFAGNEQFF
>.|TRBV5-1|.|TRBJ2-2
TGCGCCAGCAGCAACCAGGGACCGAGGAACACCGGGGAGCTGTTTTTT
CASSNQGPRNTGELFF
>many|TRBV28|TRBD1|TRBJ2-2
TGTGCCAGCACCCCACCCGAAGGACAGGGGGCGATCGGGGAGCTGTTTTTT
CASTPPEGQGAIGELFF
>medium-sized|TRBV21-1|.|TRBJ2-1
TGTGCCAACGGACAGGGTAGGCACAATGAGCAGTTCTTC
CANGQGRHNEQFF
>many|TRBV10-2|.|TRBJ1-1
TGCGCCAGCAGTGAGCCCACAGGCAACACTGAAGCTTTCTTT
CASSEPTGNTEAFF
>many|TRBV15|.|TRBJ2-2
TGTGCCACCAGCATTAGGGCAGGGGAGCTGTTTTTT
CATSIRAGELFF